This entry concerns a single T cell receptor (beta chain). V was pared by 5 bases and J by 3 bases, with 6 bases between. This CDR3 contains 12 residues. CDR1 and CDR2 (germline): SGHAT, FQNNGV. This sample is part of a study of blood T cell repertoires in COVID-19. The wider study: Sites in the United States, Italy and Spain provided acute and convalescent COVID-19 samples. PBMCs, B-cell-depleted T cells, or T cells were the source of the cDNA or gDNA that made up the material.

Source study methods: How many nucleated cells were present was estimated from reference gene primer amplification. The table came from immunoSEQ multiplex PCR; TCRdb's copy has only in-frame clones and leaves some out. That table furnishes V, J and clone size, whereas the DNA furnished D and trimming. In the table there are about 42,000 clones, around 79% of which are singletons. V is TRBV11-2 and J is TRBJ2-3; D might be TRBD2 (5 bases). The sequenced sample consisted of peripheral blood. The receptor was isolated from a woman older than 75 with acute or convalescent COVID-19. CDR3 sequence: CASSRGTDTQYF. Written as DNA, the CDR3 is TGTGCCAGCAGCAGAGGGACAGATACGCAGTATTTT. The full variable domain, its missing parts supplied by reference TRBV11-2 and TRBJ2-3, is EAGVAQSPRYKIIEKRQSVAFWCNPISGHATLYWYQQILGQGPKLLIQFQNNGVVDDSQLPKDRFSAERLKGVDSTLKIQPAKLEDSAVYLCASSRGTDTQYFGPGTRLTVL.